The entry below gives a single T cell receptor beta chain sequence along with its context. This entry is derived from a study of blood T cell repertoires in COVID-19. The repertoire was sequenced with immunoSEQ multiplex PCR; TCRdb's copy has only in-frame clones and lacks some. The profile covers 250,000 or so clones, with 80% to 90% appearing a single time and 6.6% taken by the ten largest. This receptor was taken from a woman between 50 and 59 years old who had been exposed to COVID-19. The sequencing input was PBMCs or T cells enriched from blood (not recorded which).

The CDR3 sequence: CASSQDPTGNDEAFF. The CDR3 DNA reads TGCGCCAGCAGCCAAGACCCGACAGGCAACGATGAAGCTTTCTTT. This chain links TRBV4-3 with TRBJ1-1, with D perhaps TRBD1 (6 bases). V shed 0 bases and J shed 7 bases, with 15 bases lying between them. CDR1 LGHNA and CDR2 YSLEER come from the germline V gene. This CDR3 has 15 residues.